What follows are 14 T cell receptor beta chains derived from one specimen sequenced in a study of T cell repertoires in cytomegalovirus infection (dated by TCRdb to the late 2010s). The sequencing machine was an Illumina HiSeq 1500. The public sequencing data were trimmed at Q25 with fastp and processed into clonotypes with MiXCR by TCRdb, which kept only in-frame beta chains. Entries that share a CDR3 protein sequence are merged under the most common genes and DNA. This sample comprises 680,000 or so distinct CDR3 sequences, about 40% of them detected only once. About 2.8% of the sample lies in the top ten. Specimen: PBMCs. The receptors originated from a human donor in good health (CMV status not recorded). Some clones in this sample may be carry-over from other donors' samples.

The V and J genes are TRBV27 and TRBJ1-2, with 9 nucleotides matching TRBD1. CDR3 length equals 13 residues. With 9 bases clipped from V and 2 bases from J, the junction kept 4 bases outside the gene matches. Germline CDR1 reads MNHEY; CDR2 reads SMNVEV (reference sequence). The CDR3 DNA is TGTGCCAGTGGACAGGGGCAGAACTATGGCTACACCTTC. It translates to CASGQGQNYGYTF.

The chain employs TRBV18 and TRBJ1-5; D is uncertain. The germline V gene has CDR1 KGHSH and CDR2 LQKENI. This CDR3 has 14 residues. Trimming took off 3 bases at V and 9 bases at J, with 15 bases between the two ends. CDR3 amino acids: CASSPGFSLSPQHF. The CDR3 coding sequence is TGTGCCAGCTCACCCGGGTTCAGCTTATCGCCCCAGCATTTT.

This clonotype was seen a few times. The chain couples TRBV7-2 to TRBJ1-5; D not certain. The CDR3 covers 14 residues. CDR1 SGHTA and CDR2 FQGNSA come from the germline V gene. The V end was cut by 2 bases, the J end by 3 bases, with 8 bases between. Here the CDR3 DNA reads TGTGCCAGCAGCTTATCAAAGGCCAATCAGCCCCAGCATTTT. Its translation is CASSLSKANQPQHF.

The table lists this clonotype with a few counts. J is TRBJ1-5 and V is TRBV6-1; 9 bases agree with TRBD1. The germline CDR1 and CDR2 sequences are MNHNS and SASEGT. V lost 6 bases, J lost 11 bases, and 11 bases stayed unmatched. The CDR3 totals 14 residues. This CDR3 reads CASSPGQGLPAQHF. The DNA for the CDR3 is TGTGCCAGCAGCCCGGGACAGGGACTCCCGGCCCAGCATTTT.

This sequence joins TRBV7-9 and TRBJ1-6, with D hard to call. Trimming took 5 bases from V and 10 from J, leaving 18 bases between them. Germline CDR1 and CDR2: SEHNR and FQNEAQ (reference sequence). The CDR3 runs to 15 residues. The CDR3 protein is CASSQTAGLESPLHF. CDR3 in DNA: TGTGCCAGCAGCCAAACCGCAGGCCTTGAGTCACCCCTCCACTTT.

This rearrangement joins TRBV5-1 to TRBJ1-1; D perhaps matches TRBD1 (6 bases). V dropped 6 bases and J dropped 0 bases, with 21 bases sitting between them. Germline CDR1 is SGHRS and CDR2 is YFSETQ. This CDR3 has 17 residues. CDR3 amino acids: CASNPHPGQIMNTEAFF. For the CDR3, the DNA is TGCGCCAGCAACCCCCACCCTGGACAGATCATGAACACTGAAGCTTTCTTT.

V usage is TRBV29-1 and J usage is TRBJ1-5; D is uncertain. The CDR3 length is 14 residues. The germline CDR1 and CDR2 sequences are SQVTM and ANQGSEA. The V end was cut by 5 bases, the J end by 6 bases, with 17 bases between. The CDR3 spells CSVSPRQGGQPQHF. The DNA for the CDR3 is TGCAGCGTTTCCCCACGACAAGGAGGTCAGCCCCAGCATTTT.

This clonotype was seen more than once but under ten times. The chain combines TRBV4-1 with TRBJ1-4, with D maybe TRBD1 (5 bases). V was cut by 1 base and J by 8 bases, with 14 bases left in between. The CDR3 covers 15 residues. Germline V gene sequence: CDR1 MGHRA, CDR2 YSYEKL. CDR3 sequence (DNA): TGCGCCAGCAGCCAAGTCCCCGGGGCCGGAGAAAAACTGTTTTTT. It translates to CASSQVPGAGEKLFF.

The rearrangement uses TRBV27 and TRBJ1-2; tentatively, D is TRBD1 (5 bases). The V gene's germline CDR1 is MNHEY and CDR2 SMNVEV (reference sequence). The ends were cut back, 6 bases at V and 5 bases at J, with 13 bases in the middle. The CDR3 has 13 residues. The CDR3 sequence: CASSPGHFYGYTF. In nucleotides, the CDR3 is TGTGCCAGCAGCCCCGGACATTTTTATGGCTACACCTTC.

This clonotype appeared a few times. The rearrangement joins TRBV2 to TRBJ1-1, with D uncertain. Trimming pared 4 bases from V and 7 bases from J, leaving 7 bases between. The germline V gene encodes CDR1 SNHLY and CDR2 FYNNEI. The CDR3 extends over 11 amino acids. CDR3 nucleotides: TGTGCCAGCAGTGTTCTTGTTGAAGCTTTCTTT. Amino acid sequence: CASSVLVEAFF.

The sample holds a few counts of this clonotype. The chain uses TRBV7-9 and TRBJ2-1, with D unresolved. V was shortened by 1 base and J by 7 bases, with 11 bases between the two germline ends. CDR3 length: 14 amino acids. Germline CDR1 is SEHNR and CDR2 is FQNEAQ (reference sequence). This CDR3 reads CASSLVQSRNEQFF. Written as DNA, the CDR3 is TGTGCCAGCAGCTTAGTACAGTCTAGAAATGAGCAGTTCTTC.

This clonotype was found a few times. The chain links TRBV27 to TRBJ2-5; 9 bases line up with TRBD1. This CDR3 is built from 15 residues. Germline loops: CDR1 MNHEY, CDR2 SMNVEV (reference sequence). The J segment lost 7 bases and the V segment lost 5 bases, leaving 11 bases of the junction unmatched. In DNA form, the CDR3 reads TGTGCCAGCAGTCCCCAGACAGGGGGGAGAGGGACCCAGTACTTC. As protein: CASSPQTGGRGTQYF.

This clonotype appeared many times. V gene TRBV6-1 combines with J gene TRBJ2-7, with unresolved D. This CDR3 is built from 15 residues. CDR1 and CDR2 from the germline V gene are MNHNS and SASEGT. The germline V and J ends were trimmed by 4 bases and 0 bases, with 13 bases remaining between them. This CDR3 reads CASSGENSGSYEQYF. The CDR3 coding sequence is TGTGCCAGCAGTGGGGAAAACAGTGGCTCCTACGAGCAGTACTTC.

CDR3 sequence: CASSLKGGDTGELFF. The CDR3 DNA sequence: TGTGCCAGCAGCTTAAAAGGGGGCGACACCGGGGAGCTGTTTTTT. The V call is TRBV11-3, the J call TRBJ2-2; 7 nucleotides agree with TRBD1. CDR1 SGHNT and CDR2 YENEEA come from the germline V gene. This CDR3 region has 15 residues. Germline trimming cut 2 bases from V and 3 bases from J; bases unmatched to any gene: 3. Filled out from reference TRBV11-3 and TRBJ2-2, the complete variable domain reads EAGVVQSPRYKIIEKKQPVAFWCNPISGHNTLYWYLQNLGQGPELLIRYENEEAVDDSQLPKDRFSAERLKGVDSTLKIQPAELGDSAVYLCASSLKGGDTGELFFGEGSRLTVL.